What follows is one TCR beta chain and its context. Antigen specificity is unknown. Germline V gives CDR1 SGHTA, CDR2 FQGNSA. The CDR3 is 15 amino acids. V lost 4 bases, J lost 0 bases, and 10 bases lay in between. Sequencing was performed with immunoSEQ multiplex PCR; in TCRdb, only in-frame clones are kept and a portion is missing. Here the sample spans just under 45,000 clones, 75% to 85% being singletons. These data come from a study of OX40 agonist ivuxolimab in advanced cancers. At the level of the study: Patients were treated with ivuxolimab, an agonistic anti-OX40 (CD134) antibody. One hepatocellular carcinoma and a couple of cutaneous melanoma patients partially responded. General study findings and limits: Normalized expansion of T-cell clones was also low for some nonresponders.

The TCR sequence derives from an adult with an advanced solid tumor such as melanoma, head and neck, liver or kidney cancer. The chain couples TRBV7-2 to TRBJ1-5; D gene uncertain. Source: CD4+ or CD8+ T cells sorted from blood, taken in a trial of the OX40 agonist ivuxolimab. In DNA form, the CDR3 reads TGTGCCAGCAGCTCTGGGGATAGTAGCAATCAGCCCCAGCATTTT. It codes for CASSSGDSSNQPQHF.